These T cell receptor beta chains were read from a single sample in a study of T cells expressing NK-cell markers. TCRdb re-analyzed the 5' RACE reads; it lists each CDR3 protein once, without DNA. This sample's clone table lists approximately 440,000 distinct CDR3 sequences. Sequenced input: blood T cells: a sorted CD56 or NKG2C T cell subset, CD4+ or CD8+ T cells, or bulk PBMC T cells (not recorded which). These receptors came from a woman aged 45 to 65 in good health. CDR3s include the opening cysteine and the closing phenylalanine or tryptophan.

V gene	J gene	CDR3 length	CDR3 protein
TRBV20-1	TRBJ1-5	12	CSAGGGNQPQHF
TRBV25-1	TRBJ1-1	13	CASSELVGAEAFF
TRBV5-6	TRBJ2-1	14	CASSPGTGVVEQFF
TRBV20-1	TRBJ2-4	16	CSARDRASGGKNIQYF
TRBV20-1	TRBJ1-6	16	CSATDPLQDPNSPLHF
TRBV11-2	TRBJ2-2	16	CASSERLAGGHRELFF
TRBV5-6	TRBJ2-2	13	CASSRSAAGELFF
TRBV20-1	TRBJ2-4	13	CSAQNPIENIQYF
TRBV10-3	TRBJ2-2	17	CAISETRGLAGAGELFF
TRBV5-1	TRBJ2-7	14	CASSLGGDSYEQYF
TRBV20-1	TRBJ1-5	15	CSARDATGAGQPQHF
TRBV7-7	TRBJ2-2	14	CASSHRSNTGELFF
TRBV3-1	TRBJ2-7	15	CASSLGLAAVYEQYF
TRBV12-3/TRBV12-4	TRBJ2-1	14	CASRSGLAGAEQFF
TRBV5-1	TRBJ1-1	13	CASSVEVGAEAFF
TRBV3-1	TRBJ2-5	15	CASSQLTSGYETQYF
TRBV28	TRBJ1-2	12	CASRQGWGGYTF
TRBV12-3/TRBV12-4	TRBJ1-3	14	CASRQRDSGNTIYF
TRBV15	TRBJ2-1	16	CATSRDRASALDEQFF
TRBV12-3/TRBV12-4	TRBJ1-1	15	CASSLFALRALKAFF
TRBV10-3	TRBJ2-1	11	CAIMGRDEQFF
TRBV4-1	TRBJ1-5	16	CASSQLRGQGDQPQHF
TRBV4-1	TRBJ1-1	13	CASSQDPGREAFF
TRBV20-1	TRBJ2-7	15	CSATAGSISRYEQYF
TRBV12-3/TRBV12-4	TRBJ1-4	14	CASSRDRGHGKLFF
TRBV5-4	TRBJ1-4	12	CASSLQGGKLFF
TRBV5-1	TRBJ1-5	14	CASSLKGDGQPQHF
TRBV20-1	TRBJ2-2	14	CSASRLEGTGELFF
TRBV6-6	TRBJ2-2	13	CASREGTVGELFF
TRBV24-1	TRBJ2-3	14	CATSGRVSTDTQYF
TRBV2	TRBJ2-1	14	CASIRGLSTLEQFF
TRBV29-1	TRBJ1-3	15	CSVEGQTGSGDTIYF
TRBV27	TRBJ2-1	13	CASHRSGTLEQFF
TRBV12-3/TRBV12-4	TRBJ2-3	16	CASRRAGTSGQDTQYF
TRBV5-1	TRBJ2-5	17	CASSLGFGTGIQETQYF
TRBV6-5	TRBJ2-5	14	CASRLIGLQETQYF
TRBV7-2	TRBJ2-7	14	CASSFKGAQYEQYF
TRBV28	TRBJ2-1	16	CASTLRLAGGYNEQFF
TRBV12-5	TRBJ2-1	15	CASGQGQGLKNEQFF
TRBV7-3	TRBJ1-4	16	CASSLKWRDRIEKLFF
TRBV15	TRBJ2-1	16	CATSREGGYNYNEQFF
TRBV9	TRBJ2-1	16	CASSPSGTNIYNEQFF
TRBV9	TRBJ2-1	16	CASTDATGPLRNEQFF